The sequence of this T cell receptor beta chain was determined in a study of identifying expanded T cells in peripheral blood. The data were produced by immunoSEQ multiplex PCR, yet TCRdb's version contains in-frame clones alone and is incomplete. Here the sample spans about 78,000 clones, almost 85% being singletons. In germline, CDR1 is SNHLY, CDR2 FYNNEI. The CDR3 is 17 amino acids. Trimming cost V 8 bases and J 0 bases; bases outside gene matches: 10. The receptor was derived from a person aged 18-70 years in good health. The chain is built from TRBV2 and TRBJ2-6; 7 positions agree with TRBD1. The sequenced sample was blood. This CDR3 reads CASDQTGFSSGANVLTF. Written as DNA, the CDR3 is TGTGCCAGCGACCAGACAGGGTTTTCCTCTGGGGCCAACGTCCTGACTTTC.